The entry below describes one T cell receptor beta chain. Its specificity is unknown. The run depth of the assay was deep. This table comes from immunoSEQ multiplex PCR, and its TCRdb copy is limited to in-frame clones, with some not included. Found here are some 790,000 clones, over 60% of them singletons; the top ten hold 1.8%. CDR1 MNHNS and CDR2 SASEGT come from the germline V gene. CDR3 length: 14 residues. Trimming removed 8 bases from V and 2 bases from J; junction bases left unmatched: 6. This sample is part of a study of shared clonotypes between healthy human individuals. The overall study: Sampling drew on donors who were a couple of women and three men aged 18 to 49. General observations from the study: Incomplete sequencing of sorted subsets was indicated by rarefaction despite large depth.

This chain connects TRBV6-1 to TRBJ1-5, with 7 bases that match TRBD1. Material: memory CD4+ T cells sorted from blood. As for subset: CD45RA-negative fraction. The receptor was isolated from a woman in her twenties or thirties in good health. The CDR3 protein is CASGQALGNQPQHF. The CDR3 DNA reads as TGTGCCAGCGGACAGGCACTTGGCAATCAGCCCCAGCATTTT.